This TCR beta chain is drawn from a study of CXCR3-negative and CXCR3-positive naive CD8 T cells. UMI-labeled 5' RACE yielded the TRB cDNA libraries. For each CDR3 protein, TCRdb gives one entry from its re-call of the 5' RACE reads, without DNA. The sample data list fewer than 140,000 distinct CDR3 sequences. Researchers sorted more than 250,000 cells of each CD8+ T cell subset in triplicate. A CD45RO-CCR7+CD27+CD95- phenotype identified naive CD8+ T cells. As concerns this clonotype: Its antigen is undetermined.

Whole-study findings and limits: CXCR3-positive naive cells carried more hydrophobic TRB CDR3s than CXCR3-negative naive cells did. Memory CD8+ cells showed much lower diversity, while both naive subsets were comparably high.

CDR3 length: 16 residues. Germline V gives CDR1 LGHDT, CDR2 YNNKEL (reference sequence). The sequenced sample was naive CXCR3+ CD8+ T cells from blood. Specified subset: CD45RO-CCR7+CD27+CD95- naive CD8+ T cells expressing CXCR3 (TNR3+). The TCR sequence derives from a human donor in good health. Some clones in this sample may be carry-over from other donors' samples. The chain couples TRBV3-1 to TRBJ1-4. The CDR3 loop reads CASSQANRAWHEKLFF.